A single sample is the source of the 21 T cell receptor beta chains below, sequenced in a study of preoperative IRX-2 immunotherapy in early breast cancer. Using immunoSEQ multiplex PCR, the repertoire was profiled, and TCRdb retains in-frame clones only, with some absent. The sample has over 35,000 clones, approximately 94% seen once; the top ten hold about 1.6%. Treatment denoted: preoperative locoregional IRX-2 cytokine immunotherapy. Here the sequenced sample was tumor tissue, taken after IRX-2 immunotherapy. Source of these receptors: a human donor with breast cancer.

The chain is built from TRBV19 and TRBJ2-3; 14 bases map to TRBD2. Trimming at V came to 5 bases and at J to 6 bases, leaving 4 bases not matched to a gene. The CDR3 loop spans 15 amino acids. Germline loops: CDR1 LNHDA, CDR2 SQIVND (reference sequence). CDR3 in DNA: TGTGCCAGTAGTGGACTAGCGGGAGGAGTGGATACGCAGTATTTT. It encodes CASSGLAGGVDTQYF.

CDR3 DNA: TGTGCCAGCAGTTACCAGGGTGGGGACGAGCAGTACTTC. Its protein product is CASSYQGGDEQYF. The gene calls are TRBV28 and TRBJ2-5, with D possibly being TRBD1 (5 bases). With the DNA end fitting TRBJ2-7 better, the J assignment may be wrong. CDR1 and CDR2 from the germline V gene are MDHEN and SYDVKM. The CDR3 extends over 13 amino acids.

Here the CDR3 reads CASSLAGVGGETQYF. The CDR3, as DNA: TGTGCCAGCAGTCTAGCGGGGGTTGGAGGAGAGACCCAGTACTTC. V is TRBV5-6 and J is TRBJ2-5; 10 nucleotides align to TRBD2. Trimming cost V 5 bases and J 4 bases; bases outside gene matches: 8. This CDR3 contains 15 residues. CDR1 and CDR2 from the germline V gene are SGHDT and YYEEEE.

V is TRBV27 and J is TRBJ2-1; TRBD2 matches 9 bases. This CDR3 region has 10 residues. V shed 10 bases, J shed 12 bases, and the junction held 4 bases outside the gene matches. Germline V gene lookup returns CDR1 MNHEY and CDR2 SMNVEV (reference sequence). CDR3 residues: CAIGRGGQFF. CDR3 DNA: TGTGCCATCGGGCGGGGGGGGCAGTTCTTC.

This chain connects TRBV6-6 to TRBJ2-7; 8 bases are a match to TRBD1. This CDR3 has 12 amino acids. CDR1 is MNHNY and CDR2 is SVGAGI in the germline V gene (reference sequence). Losses at the gene ends were 10 bases for V and 5 bases for J; bases not matched to a gene: 7. The CDR3 nucleotides read TGTGCCACCCGAGACAGGGGAAACGAGCAGTACTTC. Translating gives CATRDRGNEQYF.

This clone was seen just once. The CDR3: CAWRKRGEPTNYNEQFF. CDR3 DNA sequence: TGTGCCTGGAGAAAGCGGGGGGAACCAACAAACTACAATGAGCAGTTCTTC. This chain links TRBV30 with TRBJ2-1, with TRBD2 matching over 9 bases. Germline CDR1 and CDR2: GTSNPN and SVGIG (reference sequence). With 3 bases clipped from V and 3 bases from J, the junction kept 12 bases outside the gene matches. This CDR3 is 17 amino acids long.

The sample holds one count of this clone. The chain couples TRBV11-2 to TRBJ1-1, with 10 bases aligning to TRBD1. Germline lookup yields CDR1 SGHAT and CDR2 FQNNGV. CDR3 length: 15 residues. Trimming took 5 bases from V and 5 from J; bases not matched to a gene: 8. As DNA, the CDR3 is TGTGCCAGCAGCCTCATGGGGACAGGGGTAACTGAAGCTTTCTTT. It yields the protein CASSLMGTGVTEAFF.

V is TRBV28 and J is TRBJ2-7; a weak D match, TRBD2 (7 bases). V was clipped by 8 bases and J by 6 bases, with 23 bases between them. The germline V gene has CDR1 MDHEN and CDR2 SYDVKM. This CDR3 contains 15 residues. This chain's CDR3 is CASVPAGGPKIEQYF. The CDR3 nucleotides read TGTGCCAGCGTACCCGCCGGGGGGCCGAAAATCGAGCAGTACTTC.

The chain has TRBV20-1 and TRBJ1-2; 7 positions agree with TRBD1. The CDR3 is 11 amino acids. Unmatched junction bases numbered 3, after V lost 4 bases and J lost 7 bases. CDR1 is DFQATT and CDR2 is SNEGSKA in the germline V gene (reference sequence). The CDR3 bases are TGCAGTGCTAACAGGGGAGGTGGCTACACCTTC. Encoded protein: CSANRGGGYTF.

In nucleotides, the CDR3 is TGCGCCAGCAGCCAAGTGGCAGGGTATGGCTACACCTTC. This gives the protein CASSQVAGYGYTF. The chain employs TRBV4-1 and TRBJ1-2; D is perhaps TRBD1 (5 bases). V dropped 1 base and J dropped 5 bases, with 8 bases sitting between them. Germline V gene sequence: CDR1 MGHRA, CDR2 YSYEKL. This CDR3 is 13 amino acids long.

The CDR3 loop is CASSLVRGRYNEQFF. DNA of the CDR3: TGTGCCAGCAGCTTAGTTCGGGGGAGATACAATGAGCAGTTCTTC. The V call is TRBV7-9, the J call TRBJ2-1, with D tentatively TRBD2 (6 bases). Germline V CDR1 and CDR2: SEHNR, FQNEAQ (reference sequence). The CDR3 consists of 15 residues. Trimming pared 1 base from V and 4 bases from J, leaving 11 bases between.

The table lists this clone with a count of one. The V call is TRBV4-2, the J call TRBJ2-1; weak D call: TRBD2 (7 bases). CDR3 size: 12 residues. Germline values: CDR1 LGHNA, CDR2 YNFKEQ. Written as DNA, the CDR3 is TGTGGGGGGGGCGGGGGCCAAAATGAGCAGTTCTTC. Its translation is CGGGGGQNEQFF.

The CDR3 loop reads CASSQVGTGSEKLFF. As DNA, the CDR3 is TGCGCCAGCAGCCAAGTTGGGACAGGGAGTGAAAAACTGTTTTTT. The rearrangement links TRBV4-1 to TRBJ1-4; 9 bases agree with TRBD1. This CDR3 is 15 amino acids long. After removal of 1 base from V and 7 bases from J, the junction contained 4 bases not matched to a gene. CDR1 is MGHRA, CDR2 YSYEKL, per germline.

The chain joins TRBV5-1 to TRBJ2-5; 9 nucleotides align to TRBD1. Trimming at V came to 1 base and at J to 5 bases, leaving 15 bases not matched to a gene. CDR3 length equals 18 residues. Germline CDR1 SGHRS, CDR2 YFSETQ. The DNA for the CDR3 is TGCGCCAGCAGCTTGAAGCGCACAGGGGGCGGATATAGCGAGACCCAGTACTTC. Translation gives CASSLKRTGGGYSETQYF.

This rearrangement joins TRBV29-1 to TRBJ1-3; D is unresolved. The ends were cut back, 6 bases at V and 0 bases at J, with 15 bases in the middle. This CDR3 comprises 15 residues. Germline CDR1 SQVTM, CDR2 ANQGSEA. The CDR3: CSVAAVAYSGNTIYF. The CDR3 coding sequence is TGCAGCGTCGCCGCCGTCGCGTACTCTGGAAACACCATATATTTT.

In this sample, this clone turned up a few times. The CDR3 loop is CASSPGTANTEAFF. In DNA, the CDR3 is TGTGCCAGCAGTCCAGGGACAGCTAACACTGAAGCTTTCTTT. The chain combines TRBV28 with TRBJ1-1, with 7 nucleotides matching TRBD1. Unmatched junction bases numbered 5, after V lost 5 bases and J lost 2 bases. In germline, CDR1 is MDHEN, CDR2 SYDVKM. This CDR3 comprises 14 residues.

This chain uses TRBV18 with TRBJ2-5; no firm D call. CDR1 and CDR2 from the germline V gene are KGHSH and LQKENI. V lost 2 bases and J lost 1, with 8 bases in between. This CDR3 has 14 residues. CDR3: CASSPAPSQETQYF. The CDR3 region has the DNA TGTGCCAGCTCACCAGCGCCGAGCCAAGAGACCCAGTACTTC.

V usage is TRBV4-1 and J usage is TRBJ2-3, with a tentative D call TRBD2 (5 bases). Between the trimmed V and J ends, which lost 5 bases and 2 bases, there was a span of 20 bases. Germline-derived CDR1 and CDR2 are MGHRA and YSYEKL. The CDR3 runs 17 residues. The CDR3 bases are TGCGCCAGCAGCAAAGGGAGTGCCTCACAACACACAGATACGCAGTATTTT. Its protein product is CASSKGSASQHTDTQYF.

The rearrangement joins TRBV6-5 to TRBJ2-5; D might be TRBD1 or TRBD2, each matching 5 bases. CDR1 is MNHEY and CDR2 is SVGAGI in the germline V gene. The CDR3 is 14 amino acids. V was clipped by 4 bases and J by 3 bases, with 12 bases between them. CDR3 loop: CASSSPGLKETQYF. CDR3 nucleotide sequence: TGTGCCAGCAGTTCACCGGGGCTTAAAGAGACCCAGTACTTC.

The V gene is TRBV7-2, the J gene TRBJ1-2; D may be TRBD1 (6 bases). CDR3 length equals 13 residues. V lost 1 base, J lost 7 bases, and 10 bases lay in between. CDR1 and CDR2 (germline): SGHTA, FQGNSA. DNA of the CDR3: TGTGCCAGCAGCTTAGGCCGGGGGCTTGGCTACACCTTC. This encodes CASSLGRGLGYTF. The full variable domain, in which reference TRBV7-2 and TRBJ1-2 provide the parts outside the CDR3, is GAGVSQSPSNKVTEKGKDVELRCDPISGHTALYWYRQSLGQGLEFLIYFQGNSAPDKSGLPSDRFSAERTGGSVSTLTIQRTQQEDSAVYLCASSLGRGLGYTFGSGTRLTVV.

The chain uses TRBV7-2 and TRBJ2-1; TRBD2 aligns across 7 bases. The CDR3 is made up of 15 amino acids. The junction had 9 bases not matched to a gene; V was cut back by 8 bases and J by 2 bases. Germline V gene data show CDR1 as SGHTA and CDR2 as FQGNSA. The CDR3 coding sequence is TGTGCCAGCGCGCTTGGGAGGGCCGCCTACAATGAGCAGTTCTTC. Translated, it gives CASALGRAAYNEQFF. Full variable domain (rest looked up from reference TRBV7-2 and TRBJ2-1): GAGVSQSPSNKVTEKGKDVELRCDPISGHTALYWYRQSLGQGLEFLIYFQGNSAPDKSGLPSDRFSAERTGGSVSTLTIQRTQQEDSAVYLCASALGRAAYNEQFFGPGTRLTVL.